The clone carrying this TCR beta chain was picked up many times. Its antigen is currently unknown. This sample was taken from a study of early T cells in non-severe SARS-CoV-2 infection. Across the study: Chains were unpaired, as sequencing was done on bulk RNA from unsorted whole blood. Study-wide findings and caveats: Database matching using VDJdb favored anti-spike CD8 responses, with private and CD4 specificities left missing.

V dropped 1 base and J dropped 2 bases, with 12 bases sitting between them. The germline V gene has CDR1 SGHTA and CDR2 FQGNSA. This CDR3 spans 15 amino acids. Using its own MiXCR run on the 5' RACE reads, TCRdb lists one record per CDR3 protein. The sample has tens of thousands of distinct CDR3 sequences; more than 5% are singletons. The receptor comes from an adult who was a healthcare worker with PCR-confirmed SARS-CoV-2 infection or an uninfected control (not recorded which). The chain is built from TRBV7-2 and TRBJ2-7; maybe TRBD1 (6 bases). What was sequenced was whole blood. As DNA, the CDR3 is TGTGCCAGCAGCTTAGAGGCAGGGGTCGCCTACGAGCAGTACTTC. It codes for CASSLEAGVAYEQYF.